This entry is about one T cell receptor (beta chain). There are 15 residues in the CDR3. Trimming cost V 4 bases and J 3 bases; bases outside gene matches: 8. Looked up from germline, CDR1 is LNHDA and CDR2 is SQIVND (reference sequence). This sample was included in a study of blood T cell repertoires in COVID-19. Study information: Acute and convalescent COVID-19 specimens originated in the United States, Italy and Spain. Nucleic acid was either cDNA or gDNA, and it came from T cells, B-cell-depleted T cells, or PBMCs.

In the authors' methods: Reference gene primer amplification in the assay estimated nucleated cell counts. The protocol was immunoSEQ multiplex PCR, while the TCRdb copy is restricted to in-frame clones and leaves out a portion. V and J calls plus clone size are reproduced from that table; the DNA served to infer D and trimming. The table records 85,000 to 100,000 clones, around 84% of them present only once. V is TRBV19 and J is TRBJ1-2; TRBD1 matches 7 bases. The receptor was derived from a woman aged 60 to 75 in a cohort sampled during active or convalescent COVID-19. Material for sequencing was peripheral blood. CDR3 DNA: TGTGCCAGTAGTACCCGCGACAGGGCGGACTATGGCTACACCTTC. Amino acids: CASSTRDRADYGYTF.